This T cell receptor beta chain was identified during a study of blood T cell repertoires in COVID-19 (dated by TCRdb to 2018 to 2020). Broadly, across the study: Collaborator samples came from the United States, Italy and Spain and covered acute and convalescent phases of COVID-19. The prospective study material was composed of cDNA or gDNA derived from T cells, B-cell-depleted T cells, or PBMCs. Deeply sampled blood TCRbeta repertoires from subjects exposed to, actively infected with, or recovered from COVID-19 were included in the dataset. The repertoires were released in a freely available public database intended as a resource for research on the immune response to SARS-CoV-2. Samples came from the ongoing ImmuneRACE study (first 160 participants) plus 1,254 subjects from 6 global collaborators. A de-identified subject ID, COVID-19 status, age in years and sex were almost always included in the sample metadata. HLA class I and class II types, where available, came from metadata supplied by the sample provider rather than from assay-based typing. What the study reported, not specific to this receptor: The amount of clinical and demographic metadata varied by source and participant and was provided uncurated.

In the prospective study, participants were 18 to 89 years old, resided in 20 to 30 geographic areas of the United States, and were enrolled through a virtual design. Cohort assignment in the prospective study relied on participant-reported clinical history from a screening survey and a study questionnaire. Recovered participants in ImmuneRACE Cohort 3 were defined as having two consecutive negative NP/OP PCR tests, clearance from a healthcare professional, or resolution of symptoms. In the prospective study, whole blood, serum and a nasopharyngeal or oropharyngeal swab were collected from each participant by mobile phlebotomists. Over a roughly 2-month period, participants in the prospective study had the option of providing additional blood draws and questionnaires. Blood samples from the prospective study were shipped frozen or at room temperature prior to DNA extraction. Deletion took 0 bases off V and 2 bases off J, with a span of 9 bases between the germline ends. CDR1 KGHSH and CDR2 LQKENI were looked up in the germline V gene. The CDR3, cysteine through phenylalanine, is 15 amino acids long. This entry keeps only the CDR3 DNA: 45 bases, framed from base 1.

The immunoSEQ Assay, a bias-controlled multiplex PCR, was used to amplify TCRbeta CDR3 regions from genomic DNA. Turning to the authors' computational methods: The number of nucleated cells in each sample was estimated by amplification of reference gene primers within the assay. To quantify the absolute abundance of each unique TCRbeta CDR3 rearrangement, sequence reads were collapsed and filtered. For each sample, productive Simpson clonality was calculated as the square root of Simpson's diversity index across productive rearrangements. TCRdb provides this immuneACCESS table in a form limited to in-frame rearrangements. Some clones are lacking; in checked studies, under half of them reflect an unresolved V gene, and why the rest are absent is not known. The DNA was the basis for D and trimming; V, J and clone size are from that table. Counted in this sample were 160,000 or so clones; more than 75% of them appeared once. Together, the top ten hold around 6% of the sample.

Worth noting for this clone: There is no known antigen for this receptor. No qualities accompany the bases; no much larger clone lies one base away.

The chain couples TRBV18 to TRBJ2-3; TRBD2 is perhaps the D gene, given 5 matching bases. This TCR was recovered from a man between 35 and 55 years old who had recovered from COVID-19. Sequenced sample: PBMCs or T cells enriched from blood (not recorded which). In nucleotide form, the sequence is TGTGCCAGCTCACCACCCGGACTTTCCACAGATACGCAGTATTTT. This encodes CASSPPGLSTDTQYF.